Listed here are 11 T cell receptor beta chains from one sample, sequenced in a study of immune evolution from preneoplasia to lung adenocarcinoma. The method was immunoSEQ multiplex PCR; TCRdb's version includes in-frame clones alone and lacks a portion of them. The data show 27,000 or so clones, just under 75% seen once. Sequenced material: FFPE invasive lung adenocarcinoma tissue. These receptors all come from a person aged 60 to 70 with invasive lung adenocarcinoma. Some clones in this sample may be carry-over from other donors' samples.

The gene calls are TRBV19 and TRBJ1-5, with TRBD1 identical over 7 bases. CDR3 length equals 15 residues. With 4 bases clipped from V and 6 bases from J, the junction kept 9 bases outside the gene matches. The germline V gene encodes CDR1 LNHDA and CDR2 SQIVND (reference sequence). The CDR3 DNA reads TGTGCCAGTAGTAGGGGACAGATCATCCTTCAGCCCCAGCATTTT. Translating it yields CASSRGQIILQPQHF. Using reference TRBV19 and TRBJ1-5 for the parts outside the CDR3, the full variable domain is DGGITQSPKYLFRKEGQNVTLSCEQNLNHDAMYWYRQDPGQGLRLIYYSQIVNDFQKGDIAEGYSVSREKKESFPLTVTSAQKNPTAFYLCASSRGQIILQPQHFGDGTRLSIL.

This clone appeared a single time. The V call is TRBV27, the J call TRBJ2-7; perhaps TRBD1 as D (8 bases). There are 12 residues in the CDR3. Looked up from germline, CDR1 is MNHEY and CDR2 is SMNVEV (reference sequence). V gave up 6 bases and J gave up 5 bases, with 11 bases separating them. The CDR3 sequence: CASRQGGDEQYF. Here the CDR3 DNA reads TGTGCCAGCAGACAGGGGGGGGACGAGCAGTACTTC.

This clone is termed medium-sized. The chain couples TRBV7-2 to TRBJ2-3, with 7 bases matching TRBD2. V lost 7 bases, J lost 4 bases, and 11 bases stayed unmatched. Germline values: CDR1 SGHTA, CDR2 FQGNSA. CDR3 size: 15 residues. In DNA, the CDR3 is TGTGCCAGCACCCCGTGGGAGGGCAATGCAGATACGCAGTATTTT. As protein: CASTPWEGNADTQYF. Based on the CDR3 plus reference TRBV7-2 and TRBJ2-3, the full variable domain is GAGVSQSPSNKVTEKGKDVELRCDPISGHTALYWYRQSLGQGLEFLIYFQGNSAPDKSGLPSDRFSAERTGGSVSTLTIQRTQQEDSAVYLCASTPWEGNADTQYFGPGTRLTVL.

By share, this clone ranks as medium-sized. CDR3 sequence reads: CASSPEAGGYGYTF. The CDR3 bases are TGTGCCAGCAGCCCGGAAGCTGGGGGCTATGGCTACACCTTC. The genes are TRBV4-2 and TRBJ1-2, with D perhaps TRBD1 (5 bases). The CDR3 length is 14 residues. The V gene's germline CDR1 is LGHNA and CDR2 YNFKEQ. The V end lost 4 bases, the J end lost 4 bases, and 13 bases lay between the germline ends.

This clone was observed a handful of times. V gene TRBV18 combines with J gene TRBJ1-1; TRBD1 aligns across 7 bases. V trimming: 3 bases; J trimming: 4 bases; junction bases outside the gene matches: 8. CDR3 length: 15 amino acids. CDR1 and CDR2 from the germline V gene are KGHSH and LQKENI. For the CDR3, the DNA is TGTGCCAGCTCACCCTCAACAGGGGTGAGCACTGAAGCTTTCTTT. Translating gives CASSPSTGVSTEAFF. The complete variable domain, with remaining parts taken from reference TRBV18 and TRBJ1-1, reads NAGVMQNPRHLVRRRGQEARLRCSPMKGHSHVYWYRQLPEEGLKFMVYLQKENIIDESGMPKERFSAEFPKEGPSILRIQQVVRGDSAAYFCASSPSTGVSTEAFFGQGTRLTVV.

The chain has TRBV7-3 and TRBJ2-5; 10 bases line up with TRBD2. The junction had 14 bases not matched to a gene; V was cut back by 7 bases and J by 0 bases. Per germline, CDR1 SGHTA and CDR2 FQGTGA. The CDR3 length is 18 residues. The CDR3 sequence is CASKYPSLTSGYQETQYF. The CDR3 nucleotides read TGTGCCAGCAAATACCCGAGTCTGACTAGCGGGTACCAAGAGACCCAGTACTTC.

V usage is TRBV19 and J usage is TRBJ1-4; possibly TRBD1 for D (5 bases). Germline CDR1 LNHDA, CDR2 SQIVND (reference sequence). V shed 3 bases and J shed 8 bases, with 13 bases lying between them. This CDR3 has 14 amino acids. DNA for the CDR3: TGTGCCAGTAGTATGTGGGGTGGGGACGAAAAACTGTTTTTT. Amino acids: CASSMWGGDEKLFF.

This clone appeared once. The chain is built from TRBV7-6 and TRBJ1-1; tentatively, D is TRBD1 (6 bases). V lost 1 base, J lost 4 bases, and 13 bases lay in between. The CDR3 totals 15 residues. Germline CDR1 reads SGHVS; CDR2 reads FNYEAQ. The DNA of the CDR3 is TGTGCCAGCAGCTTAGACCCTCAACAGGGCACTGAAGCTTTCTTT. Residues: CASSLDPQQGTEAFF.

This clone was picked up one time. The genes are TRBV4-1 and TRBJ2-1; 9 positions agree with TRBD1. The length of the CDR3 is 17 residues. Germline V gives CDR1 MGHRA, CDR2 YSYEKL. Trimming removed 4 bases from V and 8 bases from J; junction bases left unmatched: 15. Here the CDR3 reads CASSLQTGTGYVHEQFF. Here the CDR3 DNA reads TGCGCCAGCAGCCTTCAGACCGGGACAGGGTATGTACATGAGCAGTTCTTC.

Only a few counts were recorded for this clone. The gene calls are TRBV27 and TRBJ2-1; tentative D call: TRBD1 (6 bases). Trimming stripped 4 bases from V and 2 bases from J, with 15 bases between. The CDR3 sequence is 16 residues long. Looked up from germline, CDR1 is MNHEY and CDR2 is SMNVEV (reference sequence). Written as DNA, the CDR3 is TGTGCCAGCAGTTCATTCCTAAGGGGGACCTACAATGAGCAGTTCTTC. Amino acids: CASSSFLRGTYNEQFF.

The chain has TRBV7-9 and TRBJ2-2, with D perhaps matching TRBD1 (5 bases). The CDR3 has 14 amino acids. Looked up from germline, CDR1 is SEHNR and CDR2 is FQNEAQ (reference sequence). V was shortened by 8 bases and J by 0 bases, with 10 bases between the two germline ends. This CDR3 reads CASRVQANTGELFF. The CDR3 DNA reads TGTGCCAGCCGAGTACAGGCGAACACCGGGGAGCTGTTTTTT.